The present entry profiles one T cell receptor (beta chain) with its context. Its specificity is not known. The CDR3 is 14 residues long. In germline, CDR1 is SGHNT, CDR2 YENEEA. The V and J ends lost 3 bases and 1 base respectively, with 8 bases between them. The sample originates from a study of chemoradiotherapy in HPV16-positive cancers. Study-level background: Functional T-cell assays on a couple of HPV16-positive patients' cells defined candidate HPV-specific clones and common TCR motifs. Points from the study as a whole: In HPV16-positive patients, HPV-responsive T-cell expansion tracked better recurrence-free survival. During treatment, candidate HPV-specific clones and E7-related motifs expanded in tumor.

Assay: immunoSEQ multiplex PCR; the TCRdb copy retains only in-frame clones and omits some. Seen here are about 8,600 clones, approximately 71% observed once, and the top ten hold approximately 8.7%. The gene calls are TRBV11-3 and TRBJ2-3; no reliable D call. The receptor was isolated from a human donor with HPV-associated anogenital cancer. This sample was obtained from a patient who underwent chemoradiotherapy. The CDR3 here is CASSFSRGTDTQYF. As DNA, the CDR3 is TGTGCCAGCAGCTTCTCCCGGGGCACAGATACGCAGTATTTT.